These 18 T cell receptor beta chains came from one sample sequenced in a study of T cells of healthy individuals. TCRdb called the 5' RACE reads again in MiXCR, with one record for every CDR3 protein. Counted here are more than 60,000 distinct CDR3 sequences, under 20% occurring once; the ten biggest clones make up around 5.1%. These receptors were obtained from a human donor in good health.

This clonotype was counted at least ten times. CDR3 sequence reads: CASSLINEQFF. DNA of the CDR3: TGTGCCAGCAGTCTGATTAATGAGCAGTTCTTC. This chain links TRBV2 with TRBJ2-1; no definite D call. Germline V gene lookup returns CDR1 SNHLY and CDR2 FYNNEI. V gave up 5 bases and J gave up 7 bases, with 6 bases separating them. The CDR3 is 11 residues long.

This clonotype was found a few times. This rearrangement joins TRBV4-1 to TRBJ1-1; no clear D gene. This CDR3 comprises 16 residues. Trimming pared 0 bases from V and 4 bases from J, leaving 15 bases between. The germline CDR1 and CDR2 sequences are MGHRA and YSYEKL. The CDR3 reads CASSQEWRAMGTEAFF. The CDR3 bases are TGCGCCAGCAGCCAAGAGTGGAGGGCGATGGGCACTGAAGCTTTCTTT.

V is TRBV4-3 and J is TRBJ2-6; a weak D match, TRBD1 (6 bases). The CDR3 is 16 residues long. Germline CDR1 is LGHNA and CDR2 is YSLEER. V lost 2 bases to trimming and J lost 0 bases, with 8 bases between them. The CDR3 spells CASSQSGVSGANVLTF. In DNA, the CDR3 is TGCGCCAGCAGCCAATCAGGGGTCTCTGGGGCCAACGTCCTGACTTTC.

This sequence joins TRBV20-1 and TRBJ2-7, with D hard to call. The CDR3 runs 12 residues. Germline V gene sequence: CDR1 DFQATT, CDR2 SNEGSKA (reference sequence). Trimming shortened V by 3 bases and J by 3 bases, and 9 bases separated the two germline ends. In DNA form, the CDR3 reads TGCAGTGCTAGCCTAAACAGCTACGAGCAGTACTTC. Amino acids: CSASLNSYEQYF.

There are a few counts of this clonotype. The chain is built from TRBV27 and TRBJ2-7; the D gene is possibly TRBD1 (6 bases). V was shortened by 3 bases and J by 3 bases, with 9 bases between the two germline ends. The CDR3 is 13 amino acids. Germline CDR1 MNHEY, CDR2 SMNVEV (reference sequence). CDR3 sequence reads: CASSFRDNYEQYF. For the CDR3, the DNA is TGTGCCAGCAGTTTCCGGGACAACTACGAGCAGTACTTC.

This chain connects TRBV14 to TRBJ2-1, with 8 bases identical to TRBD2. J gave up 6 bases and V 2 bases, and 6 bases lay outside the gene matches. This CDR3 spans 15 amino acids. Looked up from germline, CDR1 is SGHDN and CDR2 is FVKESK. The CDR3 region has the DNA TGTGCCAGCAGCCAACAAGGACTAGCAGTCAATGAGCAGTTCTTC. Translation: CASSQQGLAVNEQFF.

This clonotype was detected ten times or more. The CDR3 is CASSSGGGGYTF. CDR3 nucleotides: TGTGCCAGCAGCTCAGGAGGTGGTGGCTACACCTTC. This chain links TRBV7-2 with TRBJ1-2; no reliable D call. V was shortened by 4 bases and J by 7 bases, with 10 bases between the two germline ends. Per germline, CDR1 SGHTA and CDR2 FQGNSA. The CDR3 extends over 12 amino acids. The whole variable domain, filled in from reference TRBV7-2 and TRBJ1-2, reads GAGVSQSPSNKVTEKGKDVELRCDPISGHTALYWYRQSLGQGLEFLIYFQGNSAPDKSGLPSDRFSAERTGGSVSTLTIQRTQQEDSAVYLCASSSGGGGYTFGSGTRLTVV.

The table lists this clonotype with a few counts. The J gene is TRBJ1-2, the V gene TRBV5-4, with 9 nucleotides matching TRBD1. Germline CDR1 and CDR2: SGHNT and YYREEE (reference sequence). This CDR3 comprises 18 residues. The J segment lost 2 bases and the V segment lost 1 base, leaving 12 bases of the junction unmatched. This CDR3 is CASSLRSRDRVRNYGYTF. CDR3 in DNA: TGTGCCAGCAGCTTGCGGTCCCGGGACAGGGTTAGGAACTATGGCTACACCTTC.

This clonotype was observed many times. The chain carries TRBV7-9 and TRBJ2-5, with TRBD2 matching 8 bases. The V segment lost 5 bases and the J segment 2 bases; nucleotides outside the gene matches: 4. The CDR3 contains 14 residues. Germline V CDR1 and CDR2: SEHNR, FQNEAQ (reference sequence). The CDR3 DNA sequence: TGTGCCAGCAGCGGCGGGGGGTTACAAGAGACCCAGTACTTC. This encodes CASSGGGLQETQYF.

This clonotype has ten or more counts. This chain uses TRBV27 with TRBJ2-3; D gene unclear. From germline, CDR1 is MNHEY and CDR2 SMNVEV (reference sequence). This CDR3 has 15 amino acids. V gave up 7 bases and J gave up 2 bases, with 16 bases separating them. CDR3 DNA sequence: TGTGCCAGCAAATCCGCCGTCTCAATCACAGATACGCAGTATTTT. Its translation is CASKSAVSITDTQYF.

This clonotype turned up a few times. In nucleotides, the CDR3 is TGTGCCAGCTTCGGGGTGAATTCACCCCTCCACTTT. Amino acids: CASFGVNSPLHF. J is TRBJ1-6 and V is TRBV6-1; D gene uncertain. Trimming shortened V by 8 bases and J by 7 bases, and 9 bases separated the two germline ends. This CDR3 contains 12 residues. Germline V lookup: CDR1 MNHNS, CDR2 SASEGT.

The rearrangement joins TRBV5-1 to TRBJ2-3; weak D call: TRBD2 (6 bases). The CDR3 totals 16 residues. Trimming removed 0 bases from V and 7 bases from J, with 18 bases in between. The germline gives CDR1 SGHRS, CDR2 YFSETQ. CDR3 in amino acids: CASSLAEEGPYHTQYF. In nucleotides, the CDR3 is TGCGCCAGCAGCTTGGCCGAGGAGGGCCCTTATCATACGCAGTATTTT.

The CDR3 reads CASPPGISTNTEAFF. The CDR3 nucleotides are TGTGCCAGCCCACCTGGGATCTCGACTAACACTGAAGCTTTCTTT. This chain joins TRBV11-2 and TRBJ1-1; D is unclear. Trimming shortened V by 8 bases and J by 2 bases, and 18 bases separated the two germline ends. Per the germline V gene, CDR1 is SGHAT and CDR2 is FQNNGV. The CDR3 spans 15 residues.

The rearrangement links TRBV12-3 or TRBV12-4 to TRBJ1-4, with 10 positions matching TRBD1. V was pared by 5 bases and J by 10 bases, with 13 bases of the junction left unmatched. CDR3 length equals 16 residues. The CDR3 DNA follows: TGTGCCAGCAGTCCGGGACAGGGGATCCGGGGAGGAAAACTGTTTTTT. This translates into CASSPGQGIRGGKLFF.

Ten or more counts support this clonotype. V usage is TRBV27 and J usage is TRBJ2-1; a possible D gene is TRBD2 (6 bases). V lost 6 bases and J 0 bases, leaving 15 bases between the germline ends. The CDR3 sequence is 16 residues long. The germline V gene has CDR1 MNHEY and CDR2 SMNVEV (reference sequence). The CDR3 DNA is TGTGCCAGCAGCCTACTAGCACCCAGCTCCTACAATGAGCAGTTCTTC. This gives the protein CASSLLAPSSYNEQFF.

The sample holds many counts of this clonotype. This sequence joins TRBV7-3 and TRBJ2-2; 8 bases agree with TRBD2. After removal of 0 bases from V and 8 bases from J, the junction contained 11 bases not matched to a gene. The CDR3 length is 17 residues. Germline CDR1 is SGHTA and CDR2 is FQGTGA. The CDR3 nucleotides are TGTGCCAGCAGCTTAACGGGGCAGACTAGCGCCCCTGGGGAGCTGTTTTTT. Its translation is CASSLTGQTSAPGELFF. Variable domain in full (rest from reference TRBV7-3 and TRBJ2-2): GAGVSQTPSNKVTEKGKYVELRCDPISGHTALYWYRQSLGQGPEFLIYFQGTGAADDSGLPNDRFFAVRPEGSVSTLKIQRTERGDSAVYLCASSLTGQTSAPGELFFGEGSRLTVL.

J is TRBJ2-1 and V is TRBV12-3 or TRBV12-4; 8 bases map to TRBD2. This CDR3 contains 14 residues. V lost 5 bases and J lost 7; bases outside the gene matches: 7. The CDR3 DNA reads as TGTGCCAGCAGTACCCACCGACTAGCGAATGAGCAGTTCTTC. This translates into CASSTHRLANEQFF.

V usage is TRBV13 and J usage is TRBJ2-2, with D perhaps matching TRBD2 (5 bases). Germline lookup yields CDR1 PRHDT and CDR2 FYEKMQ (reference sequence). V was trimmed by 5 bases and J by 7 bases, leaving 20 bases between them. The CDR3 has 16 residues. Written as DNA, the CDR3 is TGTGCCAGCAGCCCTCCCCGACGGGAATTCTTCGGGGAGCTGTTTTTT. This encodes CASSPPRREFFGELFF.